The next 17 T cell receptor beta chains were all read from a single sample in a study of blood T cells in healthy people across ages. Alongside a J-beta primer mix, a sample-barcoded 5' primer served in a second PCR lasting roughly 7 to 11 cycles. TCRdb re-called the 5' RACE reads through MiXCR, storing one row per CDR3 protein. The sample lists around 1,000,000 distinct CDR3 sequences; roughly a quarter were seen once. These data were likewise used in another study, on T cells of mothers and their children.

The sequencing input was blood. Source of these receptors: a girl aged 2 to 9 in good health.

The chain couples TRBV2 to TRBJ1-6; D not resolved. This CDR3 spans 17 amino acids. CDR1 is SNHLY, CDR2 FYNNEI, per germline. Trimming removed 2 bases from V and 6 bases from J, with 17 bases in between. The CDR3 region is CASSERSPHGLNSPLHF. As DNA, the CDR3 is TGTGCCAGCAGTGAAAGAAGCCCACACGGGCTTAATTCACCCCTCCACTTT.

This clonotype was seen a handful of times. The V call is TRBV12-3 or TRBV12-4, the J call TRBJ2-3, with D unresolved. The CDR3 is made up of 12 amino acids. V dropped 4 bases and J dropped 4 bases, with 6 bases sitting between them. The CDR3 coding sequence is TGTGCCAGCAGTTCCGTTCCAGATACGCAGTATTTT. Protein: CASSSVPDTQYF.

This clonotype was seen a few times. The chain links TRBV29-1 to TRBJ1-1; unclear D gene. This CDR3 is built from 12 residues. Germline V gives CDR1 SQVTM, CDR2 ANQGSEA. Trimming pared 0 bases from V and 3 bases from J, leaving 5 bases between. CDR3 nucleotides: TGCAGCGTTGAAGAGGTCGACACTGAAGCTTTCTTT. Translating it yields CSVEEVDTEAFF.

This clonotype turned up a few times. V is TRBV7-9 and J is TRBJ2-1, with a tentative D call TRBD2 (6 bases). The germline CDR1 and CDR2 sequences are SEHNR and FQNEAQ (reference sequence). V was cut by 0 bases and J by 12 bases, with 15 bases left in between. The CDR3 runs to 14 residues. The CDR3 region has the DNA TGTGCCAGCAGCTTAGCTTTAGGGACTCCGGGGCAGTTCTTC. This codes for CASSLALGTPGQFF.

There are a few counts of this clonotype. This chain joins TRBV18 and TRBJ1-2; D is undetermined. The CDR3 sequence is 13 residues long. With 1 base removed from V and 6 bases from J, the gap between germline ends came to 9 bases. The germline gives CDR1 KGHSH, CDR2 LQKENI. The CDR3: CASSPRSTDGYTF. In DNA, the CDR3 is TGTGCCAGCTCACCACGGAGTACCGATGGCTACACCTTC.

This clonotype occurred a few times. A read error may account for a junction end that differs from germline. This chain links TRBV20-1 with TRBJ2-1; D is perhaps TRBD2 (5 bases). Germline CDR1 reads DFQATT; CDR2 reads SNEGSKA (reference sequence). This CDR3 has 10 amino acids. CDR3 protein: CSAPGDEQSF. CDR3 DNA: TGCAGTGCACCCGGGGATGAGCAGTCCTTC.

This clonotype was detected only once. The chain's CDR3 is CSVVGLAGATYEQYF. CDR3 nucleotide sequence: TGCAGCGTTGTAGGGCTAGCGGGAGCAACCTACGAGCAGTACTTC. The rearrangement joins TRBV29-1 to TRBJ2-7; 10 nucleotides align to TRBD2. This CDR3 has 15 amino acids. The trim removed 4 bases at V and 2 bases at J, leaving 8 bases unmatched. CDR1 is SQVTM, CDR2 ANQGSEA, per germline.

Only a few counts were recorded for this clonotype. The chain links TRBV29-1 to TRBJ1-1; D is uncertain. V dropped 7 bases and J dropped 5 bases, with 14 bases sitting between them. The CDR3 runs to 12 residues. Germline CDR1 reads SQVTM; CDR2 reads ANQGSEA. CDR3 bases: TGCAGCGCCCGCATCCTGGAAACTGAAGCTTTCTTT. This sequence encodes CSARILETEAFF.

This clonotype has just a few counts. The chain links TRBV7-9 to TRBJ1-1; D unclear. Trimming removed 2 bases at V and 1 base at J, with 8 bases between. Germline CDR1 SEHNR, CDR2 FQNEAQ (reference sequence). The CDR3 spans 14 residues. CDR3 protein: CASSLWVGNTEAFF. In nucleotides, the CDR3 is TGTGCCAGCAGCTTATGGGTTGGGAACACTGAAGCTTTCTTT.

With respect to this clonotype: The junction does not match germline at one end; this may be a read error. This rearrangement joins TRBV9 to TRBJ2-3, with TRBD2 matching over 14 bases. Germline V lookup: CDR1 SGDLS, CDR2 YYNGEE. This CDR3 comprises 20 residues. CDR3 DNA: TGTGCCAGCAGCCCAACCGGGACTAGCGGGAGTTATTACACATCAGATACGCAGTGTTTT. It encodes CASSPTGTSGSYYTSDTQCF. Full variable domain (missing parts from reference TRBV9 and TRBJ2-3): DSGVTQTPKHLITATGQRVTLRCSPRSGDLSVYWYQQSLDQGLQFLIQYYNGEERAKGNILERFSAQQFPDLHSELNLSSLELGDSALYFCASSPTGTSGSYYTSDTQCFGPGTRLTVL.

This clonotype was observed a handful of times. This rearrangement joins TRBV18 to TRBJ2-5; weak D call: TRBD2 (6 bases). The CDR3 runs 15 residues. Germline-derived CDR1 and CDR2 are KGHSH and LQKENI. V lost 4 bases to trimming and J lost 3 bases, with 15 bases between them. In nucleotides, the CDR3 is TGTGCCAGCTCACTGCACGTAGCGGACGAAGAGACCCAGTACTTC. Translating gives CASSLHVADEETQYF.

The rearrangement joins TRBV2 to TRBJ1-6; D may be TRBD1 (6 bases). This CDR3 has 15 amino acids. From germline, CDR1 is SNHLY and CDR2 FYNNEI. V lost 8 bases, J lost 5 bases, and 16 bases lay in between. CDR3 sequence (DNA): TGTGCCAGCTTAGGCAAAGGGGGTAATAATTCACCCCTCCACTTT. Translating it yields CASLGKGGNNSPLHF. The full variable domain, its missing parts supplied by reference TRBV2 and TRBJ1-6, is EPEVTQTPSHQVTQMGQEVILRCVPISNHLYFYWYRQILGQKVEFLVSFYNNEISEKSEIFDDQFSVERPDGSNFTLKIRSTKLEDSAMYFCASLGKGGNNSPLHFGNGTRLTVT.

This clonotype was recorded many times. The V and J genes are TRBV28 and TRBJ2-5; D remains unclear. The CDR3 runs 11 residues. The ends were cut back, 6 bases at V and 2 bases at J, with 4 bases in the middle. Germline V gene sequence: CDR1 MDHEN, CDR2 SYDVKM. The DNA of the CDR3 is TGTGCCAGCAGACGACAAGAGACCCAGTACTTC. It is translated as CASRRQETQYF.

This clonotype was seen only a few times. The rearrangement links TRBV9 to TRBJ1-2; no clear D gene. Per germline, CDR1 SGDLS and CDR2 YYNGEE. The CDR3 is 14 amino acids. V was trimmed by 4 bases and J by 2 bases, leaving 12 bases between them. This chain's CDR3 is CASSPYGSNYGYTF. CDR3 DNA: TGTGCCAGCAGCCCCTACGGGAGCAACTATGGCTACACCTTC.

The chain carries TRBV20-1 and TRBJ2-3, with D unclear. V was pared by 6 bases and J by 5 bases, with 9 bases between. Germline-derived CDR1 and CDR2 are DFQATT and SNEGSKA (reference sequence). This CDR3 spans 11 amino acids. CDR3 nucleotide sequence: TGCAGTGCAAGCAGAGGAGATACGCAGTATTTT. It translates to CSASRGDTQYF.

The table lists this clonotype with a few counts. V is TRBV6-5 and J is TRBJ1-1, with D unresolved. V was clipped by 0 bases and J by 1 base, with 3 bases between them. The CDR3 runs to 13 residues. The germline V gene encodes CDR1 MNHEY and CDR2 SVGAGI. The CDR3 nucleotides read TGTGCCAGCAGTTACTCCTCGAACACTGAAGCTTTCTTT. It is translated as CASSYSSNTEAFF.

Remarks on this clonotype: A junction boundary mismatches the germline segment, possibly from a read error. The chain is built from TRBV29-1 and TRBJ2-5; D may correspond to TRBD1 or TRBD2 (5 bases each). The CDR3 has 12 residues. The germline CDR1 and CDR2 sequences are SQVTM and ANQGSEA. CDR3 in DNA: TGCAGCGTTGAAGATCGGGACCCTACCCTGTTCTTC. Encoded protein: CSVEDRDPTLFF.